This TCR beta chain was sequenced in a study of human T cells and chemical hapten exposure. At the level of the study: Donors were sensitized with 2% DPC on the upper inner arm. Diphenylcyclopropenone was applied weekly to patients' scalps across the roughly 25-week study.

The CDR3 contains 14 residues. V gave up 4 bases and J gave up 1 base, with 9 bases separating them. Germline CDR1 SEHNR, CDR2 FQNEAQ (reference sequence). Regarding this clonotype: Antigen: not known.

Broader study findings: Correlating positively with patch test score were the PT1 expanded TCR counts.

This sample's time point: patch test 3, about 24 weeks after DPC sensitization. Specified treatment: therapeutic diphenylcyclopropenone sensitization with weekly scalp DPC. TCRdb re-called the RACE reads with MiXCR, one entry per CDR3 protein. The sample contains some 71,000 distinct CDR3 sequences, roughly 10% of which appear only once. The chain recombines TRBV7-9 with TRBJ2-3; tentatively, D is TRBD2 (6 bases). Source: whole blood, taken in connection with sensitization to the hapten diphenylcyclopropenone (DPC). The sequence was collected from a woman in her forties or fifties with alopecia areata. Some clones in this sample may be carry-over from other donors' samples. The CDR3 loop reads CASSSLAGTDTQYF. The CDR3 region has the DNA TGTGCCAGCAGCTCATTAGCGGGCACAGATACGCAGTATTTT.